The TCR beta chain under discussion was sequenced for a study of CD8 T cells in ankylosing spondylitis. Study outcomes and limitations: What seemed typical of ankylosing spondylitis blood was a TCR beta motif built from about 8 highly homologous variants. Disease-linked clones were reportedly significantly enriched in matched ankylosing spondylitis synovial fluid. Those disease-linked clones were CD8+; they were also relatively rare in peripheral blood.

This clonotype was found many times. Its antigen is unknown. TCRdb ran MiXCR on the 5' RACE reads and lists one entry per CDR3 protein. Of 200,000 to 250,000 distinct CDR3 sequences listed, 18% are singletons. V was clipped by 3 bases and J by 4 bases, with 26 bases between them. The CDR3 sequence is 19 residues long. Germline CDR1 is MNHEY and CDR2 is SMNVEV (reference sequence). Sequencing was performed on blood, either unsorted or a sorted T cell fraction (not recorded which). The chain recombines TRBV27 with TRBJ2-3, with a possible D match to TRBD1 (5 bases). The source of this sequence is a male donor with ankylosing spondylitis. CDR3 sequence (DNA): TGTGCCAGCAGTTTCCTGGGATACAGCGCAGGGCTACATGCAGATACGCAGTATTTT. It translates to CASSFLGYSAGLHADTQYF.